The clone carrying this T cell receptor (beta chain) was counted once. This sample was included in a study of blood T cell repertoires in COVID-19. The overall study: T cells, B-cell-depleted T cells, or PBMCs supplied cDNA or gDNA.

Living in 24 US areas, the participants were between roughly 18 and 90 years of age. Participants' own reports of clinical history determined their cohort assignment. Germline CDR1 is SGHVS and CDR2 is FQNEAQ. With V trimmed by 4 bases and J by 8 bases, 7 bases remained unmatched. The length of the CDR3 is 14 residues. In the authors' workflow: Researchers report that nucleated cell counts were estimated from reference gene primer amplification. The repertoire was sequenced with immunoSEQ multiplex PCR; TCRdb's copy has only in-frame clones and lacks some. The V and J calls and clone size come from that table; D and trimming were worked out from the DNA. The sample has about 260,000 clones, around 80% seen once.

This clonotype originated in a man under 40 with acute COVID-19. The material sequenced was PBMCs or T cells enriched from blood (not recorded which). The genes are TRBV7-8 and TRBJ2-3; TRBD2 agrees at 9 bases. CDR3 sequence: CASSSIAGVVTQYF. The CDR3 DNA reads TGTGCCAGCAGCTCTATAGCGGGAGTGGTTACGCAGTATTTT.